This T cell receptor beta chain was sequenced in a study of cytomegalovirus exposure and HLA in healthy donors. Study-level results: Later on, an analysis found that several of the most significant clusters appeared to be linked to common viral pathogens, which included parvovirus B19.

As concerns this clone: The antigen is not known.

This PCR relied on a set of 60 Vbeta primers and 13 Jbeta primers. Data came from immunoSEQ multiplex PCR; TCRdb stores just in-frame clones and leaves some out. This table holds more than 85,000 clones, nearly 65% found once. CDR1 is SNHLY and CDR2 is FYNNEI in the germline V gene. CDR3 size: 15 residues. V trimming: 7 bases; J trimming: 7 bases; junction bases outside the gene matches: 6. This sequence joins TRBV2 and TRBJ2-1, with TRBD2 identical over 14 bases. The TCR was taken from a human donor in good health. Sequencing used PBMCs. The CDR3 region is CASKPGLAGENEQFF. The CDR3 DNA is TGTGCCAGCAAACCGGGACTAGCGGGAGAGAATGAGCAGTTCTTC.